These 10 T cell receptor beta chains came from one sample sequenced in a study of OX40 agonist ivuxolimab in advanced cancers. Sequencing used immunoSEQ multiplex PCR; TCRdb keeps in-frame clones, though not all of them. The sample contains tens of thousands of clones, 80% to 90% of which appear only once. Specimen: CD4+ or CD8+ T cells sorted from blood, collected in a trial of the OX40 agonist ivuxolimab. The receptors were gathered from an adult with an advanced solid tumor such as melanoma, head and neck, liver or kidney cancer.

The chain employs TRBV10-3 and TRBJ2-1, with 8 bases that match TRBD2. V gave up 4 bases and J gave up 6 bases; unmatched junction bases: 5. Germline CDR1 and CDR2: ENHRY and SYGVKD. The CDR3 totals 14 residues. Here the CDR3 reads CAISGGRLPNEQFF. For the CDR3, the DNA is TGTGCCATCAGTGGCGGGAGGTTGCCCAATGAGCAGTTCTTC.

The V call is TRBV5-1, the J call TRBJ2-2; D not certain. CDR3 length: 13 amino acids. Germline V gene sequence: CDR1 SGHRS, CDR2 YFSETQ. The V end lost 4 bases, the J end lost 3 bases, and 7 bases lay between the germline ends. CDR3 region: CASSLPYTGELFF. For the CDR3, the DNA is TGCGCCAGCAGCCTCCCTTACACCGGGGAGCTGTTTTTT.

The V call is TRBV28, the J call TRBJ1-2; 10 nucleotides align to TRBD1. Germline CDR1 is MDHEN and CDR2 is SYDVKM. V shed 5 bases and J 7 bases; nucleotides not matched to a gene: 1. There are 12 residues in the CDR3. CDR3: CASSDRGPGYTF. The CDR3 nucleotides are TGTGCCAGCAGTGACAGGGGGCCTGGCTACACCTTC.

This clone has only a few counts. This chain joins TRBV6-6 and TRBJ1-6; the D is unclear. Per germline, CDR1 MNHNY and CDR2 SVGAGI (reference sequence). The CDR3 is made up of 10 amino acids. The V and J ends lost 8 bases and 9 bases respectively, with 5 bases between them. The CDR3 reads CASGGSPLHF. CDR3 sequence (DNA): TGTGCCAGCGGCGGTTCACCCCTCCACTTT.

DNA of the CDR3: TGTGCCAGCAGCTCTGTTTACGAGCAGTACTTC. Amino acids: CASSSVYEQYF. The V gene is TRBV6-1, the J gene TRBJ2-7; D remains ambiguous. Germline values: CDR1 MNHNS, CDR2 SASEGT. This CDR3 spans 11 amino acids. V was clipped by 6 bases and J by 4 bases, with 7 bases between them.

The V gene is TRBV10-2, the J gene TRBJ2-7; 10 bases align to TRBD2. This CDR3 has 16 amino acids. Per the germline V gene, CDR1 is WSHSY and CDR2 is SAAADI. V shed 1 base and J 5 bases; nucleotides not matched to a gene: 8. CDR3 in amino acids: CASSEWLAGVPHEQYF. The CDR3 DNA reads as TGCGCCAGCAGTGAGTGGCTAGCGGGAGTTCCCCACGAGCAGTACTTC.

J is TRBJ1-1 and V is TRBV7-2, with no clear D. The V and J ends lost 5 bases and 2 bases respectively, with 12 bases between them. The CDR3 loop spans 14 amino acids. Per germline, CDR1 SGHTA and CDR2 FQGNSA. In DNA form, the CDR3 reads TGTGCCAGCAGCCCCCAAGTGTCCAACACTGAAGCTTTCTTT. It translates to CASSPQVSNTEAFF.

V and J are TRBV5-1 and TRBJ2-3; TRBD1 aligns across 8 bases. Per the germline V gene, CDR1 is SGHRS and CDR2 is YFSETQ. V lost 7 bases and J lost 5; bases outside the gene matches: 9. The CDR3 totals 14 residues. CDR3 region: CASSPGGEGDTQYF. CDR3 DNA sequence: TGCGCCAGCTCCCCAGGGGGCGAGGGAGATACGCAGTATTTT.

This clone has just one count. The CDR3 reads CASSQGTAGANVLTF. The CDR3 DNA is TGTGCCAGCAGCCAAGGGACAGCTGGGGCCAACGTCCTGACTTTC. The chain links TRBV7-3 to TRBJ2-6, with 7 bases lining up with TRBD1. The CDR3 spans 15 residues. The junction had 3 bases not matched to a gene; V was cut back by 5 bases and J by 2 bases. Germline values: CDR1 SGHTA, CDR2 FQGTGA.

V usage is TRBV6-6 and J usage is TRBJ2-5; unclear D gene. V was shortened by 1 base and J by 4 bases, with 10 bases between the two germline ends. From germline, CDR1 is MNHNY and CDR2 SVGAGI (reference sequence). CDR3 length equals 14 residues. CDR3 sequence (DNA): TGTGCCAGCAGTTACTGGGGTCCGGGAGAGACCCAGTACTTC. Translating gives CASSYWGPGETQYF.